These 25 T cell receptor beta chains came from one sample sequenced in a study of T cells in Graves' hyperthyroidism and ophthalmopathy. Researchers amplified the TCR beta CDR3 regions from RNA transcripts. A set of HTBI primers served as the primers for a first-round RT-PCR of the TCR CDR3. MiXCR was run by TCRdb on the multiplex PCR reads, yielding one entry per CDR3 protein. Here the sample spans around 200,000 distinct CDR3 sequences, around 18% being singletons. Sequenced: blood. Receptors were obtained from a man aged 40-49 years with Graves' hyperthyroidism.

The sample holds many counts of this clonotype. V and J are TRBV20-1 and TRBJ2-3, with TRBD2 matching over 8 bases. CDR1 is DFQATT and CDR2 is SNEGSKA in the germline V gene (reference sequence). The CDR3 is 14 residues long. Trimming removed 6 bases from V and 3 bases from J; junction bases left unmatched: 8. This CDR3 reads CSARRSGETDTQYF. DNA for the CDR3: TGCAGTGCCAGGCGTAGCGGGGAAACAGATACGCAGTATTTT.

In its sample, this clonotype was seen many times. The chain is built from TRBV7-8 and TRBJ2-7; D unclear. Germline V gene lookup returns CDR1 SGHVS and CDR2 FQNEAQ. Trimming left V 1 base short and J 4 bases short, with 11 bases between. CDR3 size: 14 residues. CDR3 DNA: TGTGCCAGCAGCTTAGGTTCTGGTTGGTACGAGCAGTACTTC. It is translated as CASSLGSGWYEQYF.

This clonotype appeared a few times. The J gene is TRBJ2-3, the V gene TRBV24-1; tentatively, D is TRBD2 (6 bases). The V gene's germline CDR1 is KGHDR and CDR2 SFDVKD. Trimming shortened V by 5 bases and J by 0 bases, and 8 bases separated the two germline ends. This CDR3 contains 14 residues. CDR3 sequence reads: CATSGGVSTDTQYF. In DNA, the CDR3 is TGTGCCACCAGTGGCGGGGTTAGCACAGATACGCAGTATTTT.

The rearrangement uses TRBV9 and TRBJ2-3, with TRBD2 matching 8 bases. J lost 1 base, V lost 0 bases, and 1 base had no gene match. This CDR3 is 15 amino acids long. CDR1 and CDR2 from the germline V gene are SGDLS and YYNGEE. CDR3 protein: CASSVVSGGTDTQYF. As DNA, the CDR3 is TGTGCCAGCAGCGTAGTTAGCGGGGGCACAGATACGCAGTATTTT.

This clonotype was counted ten times or more. The chain recombines TRBV2 with TRBJ2-2, with unresolved D. Trimming left V 7 bases short and J 4 bases short, with 10 bases between. This CDR3 has 13 residues. Germline CDR1 and CDR2: SNHLY and FYNNEI. This CDR3 is CASTMGFTGELFF. Here the CDR3 DNA reads TGTGCCAGCACAATGGGCTTCACCGGGGAGCTGTTTTTT. The full variable domain, rest sourced from reference TRBV2 and TRBJ2-2, is EPEVTQTPSHQVTQMGQEVILRCVPISNHLYFYWYRQILGQKVEFLVSFYNNEISEKSEIFDDQFSVERPDGSNFTLKIRSTKLEDSAMYFCASTMGFTGELFFGEGSRLTVL.

The V gene is TRBV7-9, the J gene TRBJ2-1; TRBD1 agrees at 11 bases. Germline V lookup: CDR1 SEHNR, CDR2 FQNEAQ (reference sequence). The V gene end was trimmed by 4 bases and the J gene end by 8 bases; junction bases not matched to a gene: 4. The CDR3 runs 14 residues. CDR3 sequence: CASSSRDRGDEQFF. The DNA for the CDR3 is TGTGCCAGCAGCTCGCGGGACAGGGGGGATGAGCAGTTCTTC. The full variable domain, in which reference TRBV7-9 and TRBJ2-1 provide the parts outside the CDR3, is DTGVSQNPRHKITKRGQNVTFRCDPISEHNRLYWYRQTLGQGPEFLTYFQNEAQLEKSRLLSDRFSAERPKGSFSTLEIQRTEQGDSAMYLCASSSRDRGDEQFFGPGTRLTVL.

At least ten counts were recorded for this clonotype. V gene TRBV11-2 combines with J gene TRBJ2-2; tentative D call: TRBD2 (5 bases). There are 15 residues in the CDR3. Germline assignment: CDR1 SGHAT and CDR2 FQNNGV. V was shortened by 2 bases and J by 0 bases, with 7 bases between the two germline ends. The CDR3 here is CASSLWGANTGELFF. The CDR3 bases are TGTGCCAGCAGCTTATGGGGAGCGAACACCGGGGAGCTGTTTTTT.

This clonotype was counted only a few times. The chain couples TRBV4-2 to TRBJ2-2, with D possibly being TRBD2 (7 bases). Germline loops: CDR1 LGHNA, CDR2 YNFKEQ. The CDR3 spans 16 residues. Trimming shortened V by 4 bases and J by 4 bases, and 16 bases separated the two germline ends. CDR3 amino acids: CASSPQGGGTTGELFF. CDR3 DNA sequence: TGTGCCAGCAGCCCCCAAGGGGGAGGGACCACCGGGGAGCTGTTTTTT.

A few counts support this clonotype. V gene TRBV9 combines with J gene TRBJ1-5, with 7 nucleotides matching TRBD1. V lost 3 bases, J lost 2 bases, and 8 bases stayed unmatched. Germline V gene sequence: CDR1 SGDLS, CDR2 YYNGEE. The CDR3 consists of 16 residues. The CDR3 loop reads CASSAHRGECNQPQHF. The CDR3 DNA sequence: TGTGCCAGCAGCGCCCACAGGGGAGAATGCAATCAGCCCCAGCATTTT.

The gene calls are TRBV5-1 and TRBJ1-4; maybe TRBD1 (6 bases). The CDR3 runs to 15 residues. The V gene lost 5 bases and the J gene lost 0 bases, with 11 bases spanning the gap. Germline values: CDR1 SGHRS, CDR2 YFSETQ. The CDR3 DNA reads as TGCGCCAGCAGGGCGGGGGGCGCAACTAATGAAAAACTGTTTTTT. The encoded protein is CASRAGGATNEKLFF.

The rearrangement links TRBV10-3 to TRBJ2-5; TRBD2 is a possible D gene (6 bases). The CDR3 covers 11 residues. Trimming pared 11 bases from V and 5 bases from J, leaving 12 bases between. Germline V gene lookup returns CDR1 ENHRY and CDR2 SYGVKD. Written as DNA, the CDR3 is TGTGCCGCTTCTGGGGGGGAGACCCAGTACTTC. It translates to CAASGGETQYF.

This clonotype was recorded many times. This chain connects TRBV12-3 or TRBV12-4 to TRBJ1-6; D perhaps matches TRBD1 (6 bases). This CDR3 region has 18 residues. Deletions cut 5 bases from V and 0 bases from J, with 17 bases between. DNA of the CDR3: TGTGCCAGCAGTGGGGGACAACGCTCGAGCTCCTATAATTCACCCCTCCACTTT. This gives the protein CASSGGQRSSSYNSPLHF.

This clonotype was observed many times. The chain has TRBV28 and TRBJ1-1; D may be TRBD1 (5 bases). Germline-derived CDR1 and CDR2 are MDHEN and SYDVKM. V lost 5 bases and J lost 3, with 16 bases in between. The length of the CDR3 is 15 residues. The CDR3: CASSRGVGAYTEAFF. CDR3 bases: TGTGCCAGCAGTCGAGGGGTCGGAGCCTACACTGAAGCTTTCTTT.

This clonotype has at least ten counts. The CDR3 is CASSQAGTGPLEQYF. The CDR3 DNA reads as TGTGCCAGCAGCCAGGCCGGGACAGGACCTTTGGAGCAGTACTTC. J is TRBJ2-7 and V is TRBV3-1, with 8 bases that match TRBD1. Per germline, CDR1 LGHDT and CDR2 YNNKEL (reference sequence). The junction had 11 bases not matched to a gene; V was cut back by 3 bases and J by 7 bases. This CDR3 region has 15 residues.

There are many counts of this clonotype. At one boundary the junction diverges from the germline segment, which might be a read error. The chain has TRBV6-1 and TRBJ2-5, with 10 positions matching TRBD2. CDR1 is MNHNS, CDR2 SASEGT, per germline. The CDR3 runs to 15 residues. The CDR3 loop reads CASREAGGRQETQYF. DNA of the CDR3: TGTGCCAGCAGAGAAGCGGGGGGGCGACAAGAGACCCAGTACTTC.

This clonotype was seen at least ten times. The CDR3 sequence: CASSPGGDTQYF. The DNA for the CDR3 is TGTGCCAGCAGCCCCGGCGGGGATACGCAGTATTTT. The chain has TRBV3-1 and TRBJ2-3; tentative D call: TRBD2 (5 bases). The germline V gene encodes CDR1 LGHDT and CDR2 YNNKEL (reference sequence). CDR3 length: 12 residues. V shed 4 bases and J shed 6 bases, with 8 bases lying between them.

This clonotype was detected many times. This chain joins TRBV19 and TRBJ1-1; D unresolved. V shed 5 bases and J shed 0 bases, with 13 bases lying between them. The germline gives CDR1 LNHDA, CDR2 SQIVND (reference sequence). This CDR3 is 15 amino acids long. The CDR3, as DNA: TGTGCCAGTAGTTTCCAGACCAGCATGAACACTGAAGCTTTCTTT. It encodes CASSFQTSMNTEAFF.

This clonotype has ten or more counts. The J gene is TRBJ2-3, the V gene TRBV12-3 or TRBV12-4; D ambiguous. The CDR3 covers 15 residues. Trimming took 1 base from V and 0 from J, leaving 8 bases between them. The CDR3 reads CASSLDSFSTDTQYF. The CDR3 DNA reads TGTGCCAGCAGTTTAGACAGTTTTAGCACAGATACGCAGTATTTT.

This clonotype was recorded a few times. The genes are TRBV7-9 and TRBJ2-3; 7 nucleotides line up with TRBD2. The V gene's germline CDR1 is SEHNR and CDR2 FQNEAQ (reference sequence). The CDR3 spans 17 residues. Trimming removed 3 bases from V and 0 bases from J; junction bases left unmatched: 9. In DNA form, the CDR3 reads TGTGCCAGCAGCTTGGGCCCTAGCGGAGGAAGCACAGATACGCAGTATTTT. This gives the protein CASSLGPSGGSTDTQYF.

This clonotype appeared a few times. J is TRBJ2-3 and V is TRBV9, with 8 bases fitting TRBD2. The CDR3 loop spans 15 amino acids. The V gene's germline CDR1 is SGDLS and CDR2 YYNGEE. V shed 0 bases and J 2 bases; nucleotides not matched to a gene: 2. CDR3 region: CASSVVSGATDTQYF. Written as DNA, the CDR3 is TGTGCCAGCAGCGTAGTTAGCGGGGCCACAGATACGCAGTATTTT.

This clonotype was picked up many times. As DNA, the CDR3 is TGTGCCGGGGGCCGGGTCCGGGGCACTGAAGCTTTCTTT. Translated: CAGGRVRGTEAFF. J is TRBJ1-1 and V is TRBV30; weak D call: TRBD1 (6 bases). CDR1 is GTSNPN, CDR2 SVGIG, per germline (reference sequence). V lost 8 bases, J lost 4 bases, and 17 bases lay in between. The CDR3 spans 13 residues.

The chain is built from TRBV14 and TRBJ2-1, with a weak D call TRBD2 (6 bases). This CDR3 spans 17 amino acids. V shed 0 bases and J shed 0 bases, with 12 bases lying between them. The V gene's germline CDR1 is SGHDN and CDR2 FVKESK. The chain's CDR3 is CASSQDGLRGSYNEQFF. In nucleotides, the CDR3 is TGTGCCAGCAGCCAAGATGGTTTGCGGGGCTCCTACAATGAGCAGTTCTTC.

This chain links TRBV5-4 with TRBJ1-1; TRBD1 matches 12 bases. The CDR3 has 16 residues. Germline CDR1 reads SGHNT; CDR2 reads YYREEE (reference sequence). V shed 1 base and J 5 bases; nucleotides not matched to a gene: 6. The CDR3 DNA reads TGTGCCAGCAGCTTGAGGGACAGGGGGCGCGGAACTGAAGCTTTCTTT. Protein sequence: CASSLRDRGRGTEAFF.

This clonotype was seen repeatedly, ten times or more. This chain links TRBV6-1 with TRBJ1-5; a weak D match, TRBD1 (6 bases). CDR1 and CDR2 from the germline V gene are MNHNS and SASEGT. CDR3 length equals 13 residues. The V and J ends lost 5 bases and 6 bases respectively, with 11 bases between them. CDR3: CASSPAGVQPQHF. In DNA form, the CDR3 reads TGTGCCAGCAGTCCGGCAGGGGTTCAGCCCCAGCATTTT.

The sample holds many counts of this clonotype. The chain combines TRBV3-1 with TRBJ1-1; no firm D call. Per the germline V gene, CDR1 is LGHDT and CDR2 is YNNKEL (reference sequence). Trimming removed 2 bases from V and 4 bases from J, with 8 bases in between. The CDR3 covers 13 residues. Here the CDR3 DNA reads TGTGCCAGCAGCCAATTTTCCGCCACTGAAGCTTTCTTT. It encodes CASSQFSATEAFF.